This T cell receptor beta chain is drawn from a study of blood T cell repertoires in COVID-19. Clones were read by immunoSEQ multiplex PCR, and TCRdb kept only the in-frame ones, dropping some. The sample lists about 150,000 clones; roughly 81% were seen once. This CDR3 spans 17 amino acids. V lost 5 bases and J lost 4; bases outside the gene matches: 10. CDR1 and CDR2 (germline): SGHTA, FQGNSA. V is TRBV7-2 and J is TRBJ2-5, with 13 bases matching TRBD2. Sequencing used peripheral blood. The receptor comes from a woman over 75 with COVID-19, enrolled during active disease. For the CDR3, the DNA is TGTGCCAGCAGCCCCGGGCGACTAGCGGGGGGAGGAGAGACCCAGTACTTC. It is translated as CASSPGRLAGGGETQYF.